The 9 T cell receptor beta chains given below trace back to one sample, sequenced in a study of cytomegalovirus exposure and HLA in healthy donors. This PCR relied on a set of 60 Vbeta primers and 13 Jbeta primers. Using immunoSEQ multiplex PCR, the repertoire was profiled, and TCRdb retains in-frame clones only, with some absent. The repertoire consists of around 170,000 clones, with 70% to 80% occurring once and the leading ten covering more than 1.3%. Sequencing input: PBMCs. Receptor source: a male donor in good health and CMV-seronegative.

The CDR3 DNA reads as TGTGCCAGCAGCCCTGCGGGCGGGAGGGCCGGTAATGAGCAGTTCTTC. Its protein is CASSPAGGRAGNEQFF. The chain joins TRBV9 to TRBJ2-1; 9 bases map to TRBD2. The J segment lost 7 bases and the V segment lost 4 bases, leaving 12 bases of the junction unmatched. CDR3 length: 16 amino acids. Germline V lookup: CDR1 SGDLS, CDR2 YYNGEE.

This clone was seen a handful of times. The chain links TRBV28 to TRBJ1-2; 7 bases line up with TRBD1. Germline V lookup: CDR1 MDHEN, CDR2 SYDVKM. CDR3 length: 12 residues. With V trimmed by 5 bases and J by 8 bases, 5 bases remained unmatched. The CDR3: CASSVQGKGYTF. CDR3 nucleotides: TGTGCCAGCAGTGTACAGGGGAAGGGCTACACCTTC.

The V gene is TRBV18, the J gene TRBJ2-7; 9 bases align to TRBD2. The CDR3 totals 13 residues. With V trimmed by 0 bases and J by 11 bases, 5 bases remained unmatched. The germline CDR1 and CDR2 sequences are KGHSH and LQKENI. The CDR3 protein is CASSPPSGSTEYF. DNA for the CDR3: TGTGCCAGCTCACCACCTAGCGGGAGTACGGAGTACTTC.

In regard to this clone: Other DNA variants within this sample encode the same CDR3. CDR3 in DNA: TGTGCCAGCAGCTTACGGGGAACCGGGACGGGGGGCTTAGTAGATACGCAGTATTTT. Residues: CASSLRGTGTGGLVDTQYF. The V and J genes are TRBV11-2 and TRBJ2-3; possibly TRBD2 for D (7 bases). Germline CDR1 is SGHAT and CDR2 is FQNNGV. Trimming shortened V by 2 bases and J by 5 bases, and 26 bases separated the two germline ends. This CDR3 region has 19 residues.

This clone was counted only a few times. V and J are TRBV11-2 and TRBJ1-4; D is perhaps TRBD1 (6 bases). Germline assignment: CDR1 SGHAT and CDR2 FQNNGV. The V end was cut by 6 bases, the J end by 3 bases, with 14 bases between. The CDR3 contains 15 residues. CDR3 sequence reads: CASRSTGSSNEKLFF. The CDR3 coding sequence is TGTGCCAGCAGATCTACAGGGAGTTCTAATGAAAAACTGTTTTTT.

J is TRBJ1-2 and V is TRBV18, with unresolved D. The CDR3 totals 13 residues. The V end lost 3 bases, the J end lost 5 bases, and 10 bases lay between the germline ends. CDR1 is KGHSH and CDR2 is LQKENI in the germline V gene. CDR3: CASSPTEEYGYTF. Written as DNA, the CDR3 is TGTGCCAGCTCACCGACGGAGGAGTATGGCTACACCTTC.

V is TRBV19 and J is TRBJ2-3, with TRBD2 matching 7 bases. The CDR3 is 15 residues long. Germline CDR1 LNHDA, CDR2 SQIVND (reference sequence). Trimming removed 2 bases from V and 2 bases from J; junction bases left unmatched: 4. CDR3 region: CASSILAAATDTQYF. CDR3 DNA: TGTGCCAGTAGTATACTAGCGGCGGCCACAGATACGCAGTATTTT.

The V gene is TRBV2, the J gene TRBJ1-1, with D possibly being TRBD1 (6 bases). The CDR3 is 14 amino acids. Between the trimmed V and J ends, which lost 4 bases and 6 bases, there was a span of 15 bases. Germline lookup yields CDR1 SNHLY and CDR2 FYNNEI. The CDR3 bases are TGTGCCAGCAGTGGTCTCCAGGGGAGGGCTGAAGCTTTCTTT. Translating gives CASSGLQGRAEAFF. Full variable domain (rest looked up from reference TRBV2 and TRBJ1-1): EPEVTQTPSHQVTQMGQEVILRCVPISNHLYFYWYRQILGQKVEFLVSFYNNEISEKSEIFDDQFSVERPDGSNFTLKIRSTKLEDSAMYFCASSGLQGRAEAFFGQGTRLTVV.

The chain carries TRBV5-4 and TRBJ2-3; a weak D match, TRBD2 (7 bases). Per germline, CDR1 SGHNT and CDR2 YYREEE (reference sequence). The ends were cut back, 1 base at V and 6 bases at J, with 15 bases in the middle. The CDR3 has 15 residues. The DNA for the CDR3 is TGTGCCAGCAGCTTGCCGGGGGGCCTTCCGGATACGCAGTATTTT. Protein sequence: CASSLPGGLPDTQYF. The full variable domain, with the rest looked up from reference TRBV5-4 and TRBJ2-3, is ETGVTQSPTHLIKTRGQQVTLRCSSQSGHNTVSWYQQALGQGPQFIFQYYREEENGRGNFPPRFSGLQFPNYSSELNVNALELDDSALYLCASSLPGGLPDTQYFGPGTRLTVL.